This TCR beta chain emerged from a study of blood T cells in healthy people across ages. Study results and limitations: Expanded clonotype changes were possibly confounded by unknown donor CMV status.

The germline gives CDR1 MGHRA, CDR2 YSYEKL. V lost 1 base to trimming and J lost 14 bases, with 12 bases between them. This CDR3 region has 12 residues. On this clonotype itself: Its antigen is not identified.

It was with a sample-barcoded 5' primer and a J-beta primer mix that a second PCR of roughly 7 to 12 cycles was run. Each cDNA molecule was tagged by a template-switch adaptor that had 12 random nucleotides. TCRdb fed the 5' RACE reads into MiXCR, producing one record per CDR3 protein. Among over a million distinct CDR3 sequences listed, roughly 64% were seen once. Sequencing was done on a sample of blood. The clonotype originates from a young man in good health. This chain uses TRBV4-1 with TRBJ2-1; no clear D. CDR3 nucleotide sequence: TGCGCCAGCAGCCAAGTCATAAGAAAAAAGTTCTTC. Translating it yields CASSQVIRKKFF.